The sequence of this T cell receptor beta chain was determined in a study of blood T cell repertoires in COVID-19. Study background: From T cells, B-cell-depleted T cells, or PBMCs came the material, which was cDNA or gDNA.

Measured with immunoSEQ multiplex PCR; TCRdb has only the in-frame clones, and not every one. The table has some 200,000 clones, under 90% seen once. CDR1 and CDR2 from the germline V gene are SEHNR and FQNEAQ (reference sequence). V shed 4 bases and J 2 bases; nucleotides not matched to a gene: 6. The CDR3 consists of 17 residues. The sequencing sample was made of peripheral blood. This TCR was recovered from a woman of 80 years or more with active or convalescent COVID-19. The V and J genes are TRBV7-9 and TRBJ2-3, with 13 bases that match TRBD2. The CDR3 bases are TGTGCCAGCAGCTCCCGGACTAGCGGGAGAAACACAGATACGCAGTATTTT. Translated: CASSSRTSGRNTDTQYF. The whole variable domain, remainder taken from reference TRBV7-9 and TRBJ2-3, is DTGVSQNPRHKITKRGQNVTFRCDPISEHNRLYWYRQTLGQGPEFLTYFQNEAQLEKSRLLSDRFSAERPKGSFSTLEIQRTEQGDSAMYLCASSSRTSGRNTDTQYFGPGTRLTVL.